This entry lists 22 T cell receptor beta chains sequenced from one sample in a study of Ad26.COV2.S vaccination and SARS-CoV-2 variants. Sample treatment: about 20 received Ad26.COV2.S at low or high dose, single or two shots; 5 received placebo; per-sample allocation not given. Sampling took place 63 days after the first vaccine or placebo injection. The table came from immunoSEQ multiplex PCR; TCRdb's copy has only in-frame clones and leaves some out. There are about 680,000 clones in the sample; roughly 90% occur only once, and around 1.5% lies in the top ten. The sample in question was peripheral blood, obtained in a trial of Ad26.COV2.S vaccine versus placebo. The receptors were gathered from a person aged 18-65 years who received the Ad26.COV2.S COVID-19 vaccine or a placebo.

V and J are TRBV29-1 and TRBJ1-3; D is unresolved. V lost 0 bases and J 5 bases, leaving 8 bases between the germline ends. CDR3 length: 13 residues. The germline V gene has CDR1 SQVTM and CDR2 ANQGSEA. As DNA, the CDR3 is TGCAGCGTTGAAGACAGTCAGAGAAACACCATATATTTT. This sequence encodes CSVEDSQRNTIYF.

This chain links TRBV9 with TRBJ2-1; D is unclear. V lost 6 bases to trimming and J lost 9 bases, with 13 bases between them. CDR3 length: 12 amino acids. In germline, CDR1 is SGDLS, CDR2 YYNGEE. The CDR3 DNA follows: TGTGCCAGCACCTCGACCCCCGGTGAGCAGTTCTTC. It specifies CASTSTPGEQFF.

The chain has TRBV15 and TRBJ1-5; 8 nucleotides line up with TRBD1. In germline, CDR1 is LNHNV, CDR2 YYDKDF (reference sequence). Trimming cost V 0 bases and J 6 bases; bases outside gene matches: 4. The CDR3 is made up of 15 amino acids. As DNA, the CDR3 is TGTGCCACCAGCAGAGACAGGGGGCAGGGTCAGCCCCAGCATTTT. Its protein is CATSRDRGQGQPQHF.

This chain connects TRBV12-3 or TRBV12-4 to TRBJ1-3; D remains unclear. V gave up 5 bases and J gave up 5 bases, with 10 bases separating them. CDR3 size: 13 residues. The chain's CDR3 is CASSTSGRNTIYF. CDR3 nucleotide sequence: TGTGCCAGCAGTACGTCCGGCAGAAACACCATATATTTT.

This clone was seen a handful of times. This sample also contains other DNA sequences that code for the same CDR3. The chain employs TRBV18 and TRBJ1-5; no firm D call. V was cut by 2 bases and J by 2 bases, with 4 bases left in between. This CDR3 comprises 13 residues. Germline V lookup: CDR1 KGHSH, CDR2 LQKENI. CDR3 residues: CASSPGRNQPQHF. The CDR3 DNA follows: TGTGCCAGCTCACCAGGACGCAATCAGCCCCAGCATTTT. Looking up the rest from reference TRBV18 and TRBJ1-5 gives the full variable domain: NAGVMQNPRHLVRRRGQEARLRCSPMKGHSHVYWYRQLPEEGLKFMVYLQKENIIDESGMPKERFSAEFPKEGPSILRIQQVVRGDSAAYFCASSPGRNQPQHFGDGTRLSIL.

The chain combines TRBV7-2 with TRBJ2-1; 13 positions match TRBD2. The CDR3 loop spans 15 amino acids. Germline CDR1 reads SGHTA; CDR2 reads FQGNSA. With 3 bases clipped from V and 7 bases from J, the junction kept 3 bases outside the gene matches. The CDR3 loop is CASSLRTSGSNEQFF. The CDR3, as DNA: TGTGCCAGCAGCTTGCGGACTAGCGGGAGTAATGAGCAGTTCTTC.

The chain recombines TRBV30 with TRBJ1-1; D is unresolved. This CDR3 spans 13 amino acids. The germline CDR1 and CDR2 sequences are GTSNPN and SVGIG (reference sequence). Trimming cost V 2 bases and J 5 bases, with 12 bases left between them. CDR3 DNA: TGTGCCTGGAGTCGGGGTGCAAGGACTGAAGCTTTCTTT. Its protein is CAWSRGARTEAFF.

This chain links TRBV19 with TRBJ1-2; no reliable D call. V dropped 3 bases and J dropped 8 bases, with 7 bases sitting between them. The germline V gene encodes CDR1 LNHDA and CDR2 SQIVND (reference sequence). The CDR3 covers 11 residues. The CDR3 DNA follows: TGTGCCAGTAGTATGACGGGGGGCTACACCTTC. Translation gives CASSMTGGYTF.

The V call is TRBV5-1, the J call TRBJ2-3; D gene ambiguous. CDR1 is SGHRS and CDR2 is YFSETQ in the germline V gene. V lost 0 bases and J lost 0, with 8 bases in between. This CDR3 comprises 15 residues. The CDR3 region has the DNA TGCGCCAGCAGCTTGGGGGGTTCCAGCACAGATACGCAGTATTTT. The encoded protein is CASSLGGSSTDTQYF.

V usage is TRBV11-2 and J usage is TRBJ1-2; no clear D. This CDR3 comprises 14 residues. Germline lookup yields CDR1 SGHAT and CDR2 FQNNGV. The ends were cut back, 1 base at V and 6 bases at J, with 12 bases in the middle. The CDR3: CASSLGEGVHGYTF. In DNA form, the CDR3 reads TGTGCCAGCAGCTTAGGGGAGGGAGTCCATGGCTACACCTTC.

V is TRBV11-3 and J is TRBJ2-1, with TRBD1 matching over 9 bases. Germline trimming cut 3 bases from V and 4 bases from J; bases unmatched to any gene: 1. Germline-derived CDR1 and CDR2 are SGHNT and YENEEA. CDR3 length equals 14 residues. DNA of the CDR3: TGTGCCAGCAGCTTGGGGACAGGGTACAATGAGCAGTTCTTC. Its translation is CASSLGTGYNEQFF.

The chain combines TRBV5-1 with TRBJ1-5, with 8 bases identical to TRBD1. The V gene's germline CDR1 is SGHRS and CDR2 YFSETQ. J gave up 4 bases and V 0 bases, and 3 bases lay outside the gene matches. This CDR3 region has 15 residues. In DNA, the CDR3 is TGCGCCAGCAGCTTGGACGGGACAGGAAATCAGCCCCAGCATTTT. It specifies CASSLDGTGNQPQHF.

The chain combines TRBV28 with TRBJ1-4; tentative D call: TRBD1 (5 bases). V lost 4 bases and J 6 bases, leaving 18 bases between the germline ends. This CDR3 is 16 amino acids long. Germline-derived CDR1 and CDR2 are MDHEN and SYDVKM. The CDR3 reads CASSSLPMIQDEKLFF. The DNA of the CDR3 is TGTGCCAGCAGTTCCCTCCCCATGATACAGGATGAAAAACTGTTTTTT.

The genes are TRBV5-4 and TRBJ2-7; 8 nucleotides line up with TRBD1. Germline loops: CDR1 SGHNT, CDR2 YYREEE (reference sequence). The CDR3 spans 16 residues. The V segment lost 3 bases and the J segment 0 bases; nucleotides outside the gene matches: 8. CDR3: CASSWGTGHRSYEQYF. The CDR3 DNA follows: TGTGCCAGCAGCTGGGGGACAGGCCACCGCTCCTACGAGCAGTACTTC.

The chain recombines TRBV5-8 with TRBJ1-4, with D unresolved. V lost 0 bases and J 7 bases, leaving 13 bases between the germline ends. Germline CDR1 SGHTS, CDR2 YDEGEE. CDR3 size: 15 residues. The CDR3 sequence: CASSLGTGLPEKLFF. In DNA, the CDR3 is TGTGCCAGCAGCTTGGGCACCGGGCTTCCTGAAAAACTGTTTTTT.

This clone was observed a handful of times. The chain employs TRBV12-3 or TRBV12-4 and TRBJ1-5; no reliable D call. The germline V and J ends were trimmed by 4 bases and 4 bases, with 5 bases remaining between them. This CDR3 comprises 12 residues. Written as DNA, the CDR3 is TGTGCCAGCAGTTCTAGGAATCAGCCCCAGCATTTT. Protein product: CASSSRNQPQHF.

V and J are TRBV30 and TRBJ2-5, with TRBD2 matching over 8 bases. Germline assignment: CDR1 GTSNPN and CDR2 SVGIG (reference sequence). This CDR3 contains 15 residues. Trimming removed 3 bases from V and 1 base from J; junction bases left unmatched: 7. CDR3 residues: CAWRAPGTSQETQYF. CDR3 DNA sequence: TGTGCCTGGAGGGCACCCGGGACTAGCCAAGAGACCCAGTACTTC.

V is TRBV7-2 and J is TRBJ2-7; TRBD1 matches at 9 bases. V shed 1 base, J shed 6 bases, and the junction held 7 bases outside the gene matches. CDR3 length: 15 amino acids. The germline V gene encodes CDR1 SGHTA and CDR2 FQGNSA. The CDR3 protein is CASSLDPGQGSEQYF. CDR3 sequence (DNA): TGTGCCAGCAGCTTAGACCCGGGACAGGGCTCCGAGCAGTACTTC.

The CDR3, as DNA: TGTGCCAGTAGTATGGCCAGGGGGGATACTGAAGCTTTCTTT. Its translation is CASSMARGDTEAFF. The V call is TRBV19, the J call TRBJ1-1; 7 nucleotides agree with TRBD1. After removal of 3 bases from V and 5 bases from J, the junction contained 6 bases not matched to a gene. CDR3 size: 14 residues. Germline V gene lookup returns CDR1 LNHDA and CDR2 SQIVND (reference sequence).

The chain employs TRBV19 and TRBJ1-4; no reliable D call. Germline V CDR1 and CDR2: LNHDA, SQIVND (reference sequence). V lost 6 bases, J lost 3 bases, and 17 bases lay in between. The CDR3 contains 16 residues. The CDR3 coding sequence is TGTGCCAGTAGGACCACTCAGGACGCCTCTAATGAAAAACTGTTTTTT. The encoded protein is CASRTTQDASNEKLFF.

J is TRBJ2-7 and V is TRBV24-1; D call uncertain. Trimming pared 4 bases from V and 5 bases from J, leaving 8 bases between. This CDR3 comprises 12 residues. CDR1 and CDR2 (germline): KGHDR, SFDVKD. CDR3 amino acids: CATSDSRNEQYF. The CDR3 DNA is TGTGCCACCAGTGACTCTAGGAACGAGCAGTACTTC.

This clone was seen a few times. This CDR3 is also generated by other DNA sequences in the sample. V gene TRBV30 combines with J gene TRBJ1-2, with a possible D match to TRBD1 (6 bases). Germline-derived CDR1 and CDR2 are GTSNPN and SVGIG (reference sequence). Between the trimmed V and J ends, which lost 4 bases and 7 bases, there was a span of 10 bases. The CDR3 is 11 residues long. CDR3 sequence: CAWNGGLGYTF. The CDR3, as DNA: TGTGCCTGGAACGGGGGCCTTGGCTACACCTTC. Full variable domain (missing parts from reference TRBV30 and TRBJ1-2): SQTIHQWPATLVQPVGSPLSLECTVEGTSNPNLYWYRQAAGRGLQLLFYSVGIGQISSEVPQNLSASRPQDRQFILSSKKLLLSDSGFYLCAWNGGLGYTFGSGTRLTVV.